This record looks at one T cell receptor beta chain sequence and its context. The target antigen is unknown. Method: immunoSEQ multiplex PCR; TCRdb's copy keeps in-frame clones and lacks some. The sample contains around 30,000 clones, 84% of which appear only once. These data belong to a study of lymphopenia after photon versus proton radiotherapy. Findings and limits, study-wide: Relative stability marked proton patients; photon patients lost diversity and naive cells. Post-nadir diversity loss with photons came from oligoclonal expansion, particularly CD8+ Temra cells.

V was pared by 4 bases and J by 7 bases, with 8 bases between. CDR1 MGHDK and CDR2 SYGVNS come from the germline V gene. CDR3 length: 11 residues. The clonotype comes from a woman aged 70 to 79 with pancreatic cancer. The chain uses TRBV25-1 and TRBJ2-7; D is unclear. The source was peripheral blood, collected from a patient treated with proton-based radiotherapy. CDR3 in amino acids: CASSAGVEQYF. DNA for the CDR3: TGTGCCAGCAGTGCCGGAGTTGAGCAGTACTTC.